The rows below give T cell receptor beta chains drawn from one sample of a study of blood T cell repertoires in COVID-19. Some clones are missing from TCRdb's copy, which holds only in-frame ones; the method was immunoSEQ multiplex PCR. This table has about 220,000 clones, 80% to 90% appearing once. The source material was peripheral blood. The receptors stem from a man aged 40-49 years with acute or convalescent COVID-19. Both conserved end residues are part of each CDR3. A D gene is named only where the DNA matches it firmly. The size of a clone is reported for some rows only, either as once, few or many, or as a class for expanded clones.

>NA|NA|TRBJ2-5|TRBV5-1
CASSPWNPTKPRAETQYF
TGCGCCAGCAGCCCCTGGAATCCGACAAAACCCAGGGCAGAGACCCAGTACTTC
>NA|NA|TRBJ1-6|TRBV3-1/TRBV3-2
CASTYGNNSPLHF
TGTGCCAGCACCTACGGGAATAATTCACCCCTCCACTTT
>NA|NA|TRBJ2-7|TRBV6-5
CASSYHGGEIYEQYF
TGTGCCAGCAGTTATCACGGGGGAGAAATCTACGAGCAGTACTTC
>NA|NA|TRBJ2-3|TRBV11-3
CASSLTRLSTDTQYF
TGTGCCAGCAGCCTAACTAGACTAAGCACAGATACGCAGTATTTT
>TRBD1|NA|TRBJ2-7|TRBV20-1
CSASMRQGIQQYF
TGCAGTGCTAGTATGAGACAGGGAATACAGCAGTACTTC
>NA|NA|TRBJ1-1|TRBV18
CASSPMAGLGIGEAFF
TGTGCCAGCTCACCAATGGCGGGTCTGGGAATCGGTGAAGCTTTCTTT
>TRBD2|once|TRBJ2-5|TRBV7-2
CASKKTPAGVETQYF
TGTGCCAGCAAAAAGACCCCAGCGGGAGTGGAGACCCAGTACTTC
>TRBD2|NA|TRBJ2-7|TRBV5-6
CASRGGLAGLTYEQYF
TGTGCCAGCAGGGGAGGGCTAGCGGGGCTCACCTACGAGCAGTACTTC
>TRBD1|once|TRBJ1-5|TRBV9
CASSVGQGDQPQHF
TGTGCCAGCAGCGTAGGGCAGGGGGATCAGCCCCAGCATTTT
>NA|NA|TRBJ2-5|TRBV4-2
CASSPSGETQYF
TGTGCCAGCAGCCCGTCAGGGGAGACCCAGTACTTC
>NA|NA|TRBJ2-1|TRBV4-1
CASSQDPAGPYNEQFF
TGCGCCAGCAGCCAAGATCCCGCAGGTCCCTACAATGAGCAGTTCTTC
>NA|NA|TRBJ2-7|TRBV5-4
CASSLDIAEGEQYF
TGTGCCAGCAGCTTGGACATAGCCGAGGGCGAGCAGTACTTC
>NA|NA|TRBJ2-3|TRBV3-1/TRBV3-2
CASSPTPDTQYF
TGTGCCAGCAGCCCAACTCCGGATACGCAGTATTTT
>NA|NA|TRBJ2-7|TRBV14
CASSLYEAGSYEQYF
TGTGCCAGCAGCCTCTATGAAGCAGGCTCCTACGAGCAGTACTTC
>NA|NA|TRBJ1-3|TRBV7-9
CASSSYWLADTIYF
TGTGCCAGCAGCTCCTACTGGCTTGCGGACACCATATATTTT
>TRBD1|few|TRBJ1-5|TRBV2
CASGRDRGFEPQHF
TGTGCCAGCGGCCGGGACAGGGGGTTTGAGCCCCAGCATTTT
>TRBD1|NA|TRBJ1-3|TRBV5-1
CASRSGQGKGNTIYF
TGCGCCAGCAGATCCGGACAGGGGAAGGGAAACACCATATATTTT
>TRBD1|NA|TRBJ1-1|TRBV7-8
CASSRQGSSEAFF
TGTGCCAGCAGCCGACAGGGTTCATCTGAAGCTTTCTTT
>NA|NA|TRBJ1-2|TRBV7-9
CASSREESVMRVYTF
TGTGCCAGCAGCCGCGAGGAGTCCGTGATGCGTGTCTACACCTTC
>NA|NA|TRBJ2-1|TRBV27
CASSPGTFEQFF
TGTGCCAGCAGCCCCGGGACATTCGAGCAGTTCTTC
>TRBD2|NA|TRBJ2-3|TRBV10-1
CASSERVAGEHTDTQYF
TGCGCCAGCAGTGAGAGGGTAGCGGGGGAACACACAGATACGCAGTATTTT
>NA|NA|TRBJ2-7|TRBV11-2
CASSTRWGDYEQYF
TGTGCCAGCAGCACCCGGTGGGGAGACTACGAGCAGTACTTC
>NA|NA|TRBJ2-7|TRBV10-2
CASSGWTEQYF
TGCGCCAGCAGTGGGTGGACAGAGCAGTACTTC
>TRBD2|NA|TRBJ2-7|TRBV4-2
CASSQDPLAGGPYEQYF
TGTGCCAGCAGCCAAGATCCCCTAGCGGGGGGGCCCTACGAGCAGTACTTC
>TRBD1|NA|TRBJ2-1|TRBV7-6
CASSSTTGTGLNEQFF
TGTGCCAGCAGCTCCACCACCGGGACAGGGTTAAATGAGCAGTTCTTC
>TRBD1|NA|TRBJ2-7|TRBV7-9
CASEGQGADEQYF
TGTGCCAGCGAGGGACAGGGGGCAGACGAGCAGTACTTC
>TRBD2|NA|TRBJ2-7|TRBV11-2
CASSFGALAGGNEQYF
TGTGCCAGCAGCTTTGGGGCACTAGCGGGAGGGAACGAGCAGTACTTC
>NA|once|TRBJ1-5|TRBV19
CASSPQVLGNQPQHF
TGTGCCAGTAGTCCACAGGTGCTGGGCAATCAGCCCCAGCATTTT
>NA|NA|TRBJ2-3|TRBV2
CASSGEGGTDTQYF
TGTGCCAGCAGTGGCGAGGGGGGGACAGATACGCAGTATTTT
>TRBD2|NA|TRBJ2-7|TRBV28
CASSFVASGNYEQYF
TGTGCCAGCAGTTTCGTCGCTAGCGGGAACTACGAGCAGTACTTC
>NA|NA|TRBJ2-5|TRBV10-3
CAISTGLEEETQYF
TGTGCCATTTCTACAGGGTTGGAGGAAGAGACCCAGTACTTC
>TRBD2|NA|TRBJ2-5|TRBV30
CAWPGLAGDPFQETQYF
TGTGCCTGGCCTGGACTAGCGGGGGACCCATTCCAAGAGACCCAGTACTTC
>NA|NA|TRBJ1-1|TRBV7-8
CASSLVGDLRTEAFF
TGTGCCAGCAGCTTAGTAGGGGATTTACGCACTGAAGCTTTCTTT
>TRBD1|NA|TRBJ2-7|TRBV10-3
CAISSFSTGVVREQYF
TGTGCCATCAGTTCCTTCTCGACAGGGGTAGTACGAGAGCAGTACTTC
>NA|NA|TRBJ2-3|TRBV5-6
CASSLALSGVYF
TGTGCCAGCAGCTTGGCCCTTTCAGGGGTCTATTTT
>TRBD1|once|TRBJ2-1|TRBV9
CASSVGTVNYNEQFF
TGTGCCAGCAGCGTCGGGACAGTGAACTACAATGAGCAGTTCTTC